This T cell receptor beta chain derives from a study of blood T cell repertoires in COVID-19. Trimming took off 1 base at V and 8 bases at J, with 12 bases between the two ends. The germline CDR1 and CDR2 sequences are SQVTM and ANQGSEA. The CDR3 extends over 13 amino acids. In the original processing: Estimation of nucleated cell counts relied on the amplification of reference gene primers. Profiled with immunoSEQ multiplex PCR; TCRdb holds only in-frame clones, not every one. V and J calls plus clone size are reproduced from that table; the DNA served to infer D and trimming. This sample has some 200,000 clones, with approximately 90% found just once.

The clonotype originates from a man aged 45 to 65 with acute or convalescent COVID-19. The sample comprised peripheral blood. The V gene is TRBV29-1, the J gene TRBJ2-4; D perhaps matches TRBD2 (6 bases). CDR3 DNA sequence: TGCAGCGTTGAAGGGTCTGGCGGGGACATTCAGTACTTC. This translates into CSVEGSGGDIQYF.